These 12 T cell receptor beta chains were sequenced from one sample in a study of cytomegalovirus exposure and HLA in healthy donors. The PCR had 60 Vbeta and 13 Jbeta primers. The data were produced by immunoSEQ multiplex PCR, yet TCRdb's version contains in-frame clones alone and is incomplete. The sample features some 72,000 clones, with approximately 0.81% in its top ten. The specimen was PBMCs. These receptors were taken from a boy younger than 18 in good health and CMV-seronegative.

The V call is TRBV25-1, the J call TRBJ1-1, with D unclear. The CDR3 loop spans 14 amino acids. Germline V gene data show CDR1 as MGHDK and CDR2 as SYGVNS. Trimming stripped 3 bases from V and 5 bases from J, with 13 bases between. CDR3 sequence reads: CASSESAAVTEAFF. The CDR3 DNA is TGTGCCAGCAGTGAGTCGGCGGCAGTAACTGAAGCTTTCTTT.

The chain recombines TRBV5-4 with TRBJ2-3; 16 nucleotides agree with TRBD2. Germline CDR1 reads SGHNT; CDR2 reads YYREEE (reference sequence). The length of the CDR3 is 17 residues. V shed 4 bases, J shed 5 bases, and the junction held 7 bases outside the gene matches. The CDR3 loop reads CASSPGGLAGGGDTQYF. CDR3 DNA sequence: TGTGCCAGCAGCCCTGGGGGACTAGCGGGAGGGGGAGATACGCAGTATTTT.

This sequence joins TRBV7-2 and TRBJ2-3, with D possibly TRBD2 on 6 matching bases. CDR1 and CDR2 from the germline V gene are SGHTA and FQGNSA. V shed 3 bases and J shed 4 bases, with 14 bases lying between them. The CDR3 is 15 amino acids. The CDR3 region has the DNA TGTGCCAGCAGCTTCCCGGGACTTGGGGCAGATACGCAGTATTTT. Translation: CASSFPGLGADTQYF. Full variable domain (missing parts from reference TRBV7-2 and TRBJ2-3): GAGVSQSPSNKVTEKGKDVELRCDPISGHTALYWYRQSLGQGLEFLIYFQGNSAPDKSGLPSDRFSAERTGGSVSTLTIQRTQQEDSAVYLCASSFPGLGADTQYFGPGTRLTVL.

CDR3 loop: CASSVRQGAEAFF. CDR3 in DNA: TGTGCCAGCAGCGTAAGACAGGGAGCTGAAGCTTTCTTT. V gene TRBV9 combines with J gene TRBJ1-1; 7 nucleotides agree with TRBD1. Germline V gives CDR1 SGDLS, CDR2 YYNGEE. This CDR3 has 13 amino acids. V shed 1 base, J shed 6 bases, and the junction held 3 bases outside the gene matches.

The chain links TRBV18 to TRBJ2-5; D remains unclear. The germline V gene encodes CDR1 KGHSH and CDR2 LQKENI. Trimming cost V 6 bases and J 0 bases, with 8 bases left between them. The CDR3 is made up of 13 amino acids. This CDR3 is CASSEQYQETQYF. The CDR3 bases are TGTGCCAGCTCCGAACAGTACCAAGAGACCCAGTACTTC.

CDR3 loop: CSVRGGETGGEAGTQYF. The CDR3 region has the DNA TGCAGCGTGCGGGGGGGTGAAACAGGTGGCGAGGCGGGTACGCAGTATTTT. The gene calls are TRBV29-1 and TRBJ2-3; 9 bases fit TRBD2. Germline V gives CDR1 SQVTM, CDR2 ANQGSEA. This CDR3 has 17 amino acids. The V and J ends lost 6 bases and 8 bases, in that order; junction bases with no gene match: 21.

The chain has TRBV30 and TRBJ1-1; D is unclear. The V end was cut by 0 bases, the J end by 5 bases, with 7 bases between. Per germline, CDR1 GTSNPN and CDR2 SVGIG (reference sequence). This CDR3 spans 12 amino acids. This CDR3 reads CAWSVGGTEAFF. The CDR3 DNA follows: TGTGCCTGGAGTGTAGGCGGAACTGAAGCTTTCTTT.

The genes are TRBV5-3 and TRBJ2-7; maybe TRBD2 (5 bases). TRBV5-3 is an ORF, with its function uncertain. V was cut by 0 bases and J by 6 bases, with 25 bases left in between. The CDR3 has 18 residues. CDR3 in DNA: TGTGCCAGAAGCTTGGACGGTTACGGGATTTCATTAGGAGGCGAGCAGTACTTC. It codes for CARSLDGYGISLGGEQYF.

As to this clone: A read error may produce the germline difference seen at one junction end. The chain is built from TRBV30 and TRBJ1-6; 10 nucleotides line up with TRBD1. The V gene's germline CDR1 is GTSNPN and CDR2 SVGIG (reference sequence). CDR3 size: 15 residues. The CDR3 DNA follows: TGTGCCGGGAGTCCCGACAGGGGGCCCAATTCACCCCTCCACTTT. The encoded protein is CAGSPDRGPNSPLHF. Variable domain in full (rest from reference TRBV30 and TRBJ1-6): SQTIHQWPATLVQPVGSPLSLECTVEGTSNPNLYWYRQAAGRGLQLLFYSVGIGQISSEVPQNLSASRPQDRQFILSSKKLLLSDSGFYLCAGSPDRGPNSPLHFGNGTRLTVT.

The chain joins TRBV6-5 to TRBJ2-2, with 10 bases that match TRBD1. Germline values: CDR1 MNHEY, CDR2 SVGAGI. The ends lost 7 bases at V and 6 bases at J; junction bases unmatched: 8. The CDR3 extends over 15 amino acids. The CDR3 coding sequence is TGTGCCAGCAAACTCGGGACAGGGGACGCCGGGGAGCTGTTTTTT. Translated: CASKLGTGDAGELFF.

The rearrangement joins TRBV15 to TRBJ2-7; 12 bases are shared with TRBD1. The CDR3 is made up of 15 amino acids. The V gene's germline CDR1 is LNHNV and CDR2 YYDKDF (reference sequence). V shed 2 bases and J 7 bases; nucleotides not matched to a gene: 6. CDR3 loop: CATSRKGQGAREQYF. The CDR3 region has the DNA TGTGCCACCAGCAGAAAGGGACAGGGGGCGCGGGAGCAGTACTTC.

This chain connects TRBV4-1 to TRBJ1-4; D is perhaps TRBD1 (5 bases). The germline CDR1 and CDR2 sequences are MGHRA and YSYEKL. Trimming left V 1 base short and J 0 bases short, with 6 bases between. This CDR3 spans 15 amino acids. CDR3: CASSQGQPTNEKLFF. The CDR3 DNA follows: TGCGCCAGCAGCCAAGGACAGCCAACTAATGAAAAACTGTTTTTT.